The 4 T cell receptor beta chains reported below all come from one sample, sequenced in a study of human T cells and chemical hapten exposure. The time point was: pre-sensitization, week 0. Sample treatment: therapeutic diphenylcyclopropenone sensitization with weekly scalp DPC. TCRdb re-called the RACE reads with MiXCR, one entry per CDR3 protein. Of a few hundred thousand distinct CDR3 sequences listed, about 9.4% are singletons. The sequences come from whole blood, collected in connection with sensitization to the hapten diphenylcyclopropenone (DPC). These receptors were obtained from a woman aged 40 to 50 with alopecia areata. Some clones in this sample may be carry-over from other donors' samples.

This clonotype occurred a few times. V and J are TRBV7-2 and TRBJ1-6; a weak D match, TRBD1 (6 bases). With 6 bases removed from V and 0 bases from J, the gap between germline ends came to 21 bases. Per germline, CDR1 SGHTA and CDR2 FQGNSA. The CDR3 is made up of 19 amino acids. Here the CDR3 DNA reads TGTGCCAGCAGGGGCGACAGGACTTCGTCGGGCTCCTATAATTCACCCCTCCACTTT. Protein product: CASRGDRTSSGSYNSPLHF.

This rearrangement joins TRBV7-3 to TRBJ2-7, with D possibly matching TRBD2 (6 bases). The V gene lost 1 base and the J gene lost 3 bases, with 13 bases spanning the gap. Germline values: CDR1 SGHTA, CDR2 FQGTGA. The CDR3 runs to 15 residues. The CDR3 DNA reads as TGTGCCAGCAGCTTAAGGGGGGACGGAAACTACGAGCAGTACTTC. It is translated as CASSLRGDGNYEQYF.

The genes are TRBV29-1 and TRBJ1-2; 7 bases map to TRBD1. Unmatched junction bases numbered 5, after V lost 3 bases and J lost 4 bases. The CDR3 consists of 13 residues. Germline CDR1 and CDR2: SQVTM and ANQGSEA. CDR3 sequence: CSVEATGSYGYTF. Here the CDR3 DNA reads TGCAGCGTTGAGGCGACAGGGAGCTATGGCTACACCTTC.

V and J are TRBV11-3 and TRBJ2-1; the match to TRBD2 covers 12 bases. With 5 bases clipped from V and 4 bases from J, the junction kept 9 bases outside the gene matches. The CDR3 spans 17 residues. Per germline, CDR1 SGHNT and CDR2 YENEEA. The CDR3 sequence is CASSRRTSGTGYNEQFF. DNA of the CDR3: TGTGCCAGCAGCCGCCGGACTAGCGGGACCGGTTACAATGAGCAGTTCTTC.